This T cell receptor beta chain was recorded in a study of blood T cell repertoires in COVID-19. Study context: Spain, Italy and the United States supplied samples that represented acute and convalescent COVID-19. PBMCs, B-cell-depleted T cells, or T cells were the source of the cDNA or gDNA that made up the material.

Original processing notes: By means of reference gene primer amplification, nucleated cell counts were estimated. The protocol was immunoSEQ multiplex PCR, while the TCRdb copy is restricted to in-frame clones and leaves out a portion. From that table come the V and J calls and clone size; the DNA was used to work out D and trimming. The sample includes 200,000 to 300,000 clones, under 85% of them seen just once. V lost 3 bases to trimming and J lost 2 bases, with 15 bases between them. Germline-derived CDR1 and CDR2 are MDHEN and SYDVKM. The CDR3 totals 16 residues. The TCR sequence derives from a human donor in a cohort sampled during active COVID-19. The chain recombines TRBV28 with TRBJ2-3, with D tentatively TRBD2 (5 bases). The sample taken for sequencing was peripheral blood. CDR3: CASSFRAVKHTDTQYF. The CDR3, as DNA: TGTGCCAGCAGTTTTCGAGCGGTTAAACACACAGATACGCAGTATTTT.